A single sample is the source of the 18 T cell receptor beta chains below, sequenced in a study of cytomegalovirus exposure and HLA in healthy donors. Sequencing was performed with immunoSEQ multiplex PCR; in TCRdb, only in-frame clones are kept and a portion is missing. Here the sample spans under 150,000 clones, 84% being singletons. The sequenced sample consisted of PBMCs. Receptor source: a woman in her 30s in good health and CMV-seronegative.

The V gene is TRBV15, the J gene TRBJ1-2; D uncertain. There are 14 residues in the CDR3. Looked up from germline, CDR1 is LNHNV and CDR2 is YYDKDF (reference sequence). The germline V and J ends were trimmed by 2 bases and 4 bases, with 11 bases remaining between them. In nucleotides, the CDR3 is TGTGCCACCAGCAGAAGTCAAACTACCTATGGCTACACCTTC. Translated, it gives CATSRSQTTYGYTF.

The chain combines TRBV11-3 with TRBJ2-7, with 7 bases identical to TRBD1. The J segment lost 2 bases and the V segment lost 5 bases, leaving 6 bases of the junction unmatched. CDR3 size: 14 residues. In germline, CDR1 is SGHNT, CDR2 YENEEA. Here the CDR3 reads CASSPTGTTYEQYF. The CDR3 nucleotides read TGTGCCAGCAGCCCGACAGGGACAACCTACGAGCAGTACTTC.

The genes are TRBV5-1 and TRBJ2-1; D possibly corresponds to TRBD2 (7 bases). This CDR3 comprises 17 residues. Trimming took off 4 bases at V and 9 bases at J, with 26 bases between the two ends. Per germline, CDR1 SGHRS and CDR2 YFSETQ. CDR3 loop: CASSKSGGAMKYGEQFF. The CDR3 nucleotides read TGCGCCAGCAGCAAATCTGGGGGGGCTATGAAGTATGGTGAGCAGTTCTTC.

This clone was counted once. This chain connects TRBV9 to TRBJ2-3; 12 bases are a match to TRBD1. The germline gives CDR1 SGDLS, CDR2 YYNGEE. V lost 4 bases, J lost 6 bases, and 6 bases stayed unmatched. CDR3 length: 15 amino acids. DNA for the CDR3: TGTGCCAGCAGCAGGGGACAGGGGGCAGGGGATACGCAGTATTTT. Translating it yields CASSRGQGAGDTQYF.

The chain is built from TRBV27 and TRBJ2-7, with D perhaps TRBD1 (6 bases). This CDR3 is built from 17 residues. Per the germline V gene, CDR1 is MNHEY and CDR2 is SMNVEV (reference sequence). V gave up 3 bases and J gave up 4 bases, with 22 bases separating them. Written as DNA, the CDR3 is TGTGCCAGCAGTTTCGGAGCTAGCAGAGGGGGTGATTACGAGCAGTACTTC. Amino acid sequence: CASSFGASRGGDYEQYF.

The chain uses TRBV11-2 and TRBJ1-4; TRBD1 agrees at 7 bases. This CDR3 has 15 residues. Germline CDR1 reads SGHAT; CDR2 reads FQNNGV. The ends lost 5 bases at V and 6 bases at J; junction bases unmatched: 9. CDR3 loop: CASSVHLTGYEKLFF. Written as DNA, the CDR3 is TGTGCCAGCAGCGTGCACCTGACAGGGTATGAAAAACTGTTTTTT.

The chain employs TRBV10-3 and TRBJ2-1; 11 bases agree with TRBD1. Germline loops: CDR1 ENHRY, CDR2 SYGVKD. This CDR3 comprises 15 residues. V shed 4 bases, J shed 6 bases, and the junction held 5 bases outside the gene matches. In nucleotides, the CDR3 is TGTGCCATCAGTGGGACAGGGGGCTTGGTCAATGAGCAGTTCTTC. The encoded protein is CAISGTGGLVNEQFF.

CDR3 sequence: CASRRPGLSEQYF. The DNA of the CDR3 is TGTGCCAGCAGGAGACCGGGACTTTCCGAGCAGTACTTC. The chain combines TRBV11-2 with TRBJ2-7; TRBD2 might be the D (6 bases). CDR3 length equals 13 residues. CDR1 and CDR2 from the germline V gene are SGHAT and FQNNGV. V lost 6 bases, J lost 6 bases, and 15 bases lay in between.

The chain joins TRBV5-4 to TRBJ2-7, with D tentatively TRBD2 (6 bases). The CDR3 loop spans 15 amino acids. The V gene lost 4 bases and the J gene lost 8 bases, with 22 bases spanning the gap. The V gene's germline CDR1 is SGHNT and CDR2 YYREEE (reference sequence). CDR3 nucleotides: TGTGCCAGCAGCAACCTCACTAGGGCGGAGGGCAAGCAGTACTTC. Protein product: CASSNLTRAEGKQYF.

This clone came up once. The V and J genes are TRBV7-9 and TRBJ2-1; 10 nucleotides match TRBD2. Losses at the gene ends were 5 bases for V and 6 bases for J; bases not matched to a gene: 7. The CDR3 sequence is 15 residues long. CDR1 is SEHNR, CDR2 FQNEAQ, per germline (reference sequence). The CDR3 region is CASSPRGLAFNEQFF. For the CDR3, the DNA is TGTGCCAGCAGCCCACGGGGACTAGCGTTCAATGAGCAGTTCTTC.

The chain couples TRBV28 to TRBJ1-1; 11 nucleotides align to TRBD1. In germline, CDR1 is MDHEN, CDR2 SYDVKM. CDR3 length equals 17 residues. J gave up 5 bases and V 4 bases, and 12 bases lay outside the gene matches. The CDR3 spells CASSSPGDRGGRTEAFF. CDR3 coding DNA: TGTGCCAGCAGTTCGCCTGGGGACAGGGGGGGACGGACTGAAGCTTTCTTT.

The J gene is TRBJ1-2, the V gene TRBV25-1, with 8 bases matching TRBD1. Germline V CDR1 and CDR2: MGHDK, SYGVNS. The CDR3 covers 12 residues. V was clipped by 4 bases and J by 7 bases; unmatched bases: 2. CDR3 loop: CASSGDRGGYTF. CDR3 in DNA: TGTGCCAGCAGTGGAGACAGGGGTGGCTACACCTTC.

This chain uses TRBV7-9 with TRBJ1-4, with TRBD1 identical over 9 bases. The CDR3 totals 17 residues. The V gene's germline CDR1 is SEHNR and CDR2 FQNEAQ (reference sequence). After removal of 5 bases from V and 7 bases from J, the junction contained 14 bases not matched to a gene. The DNA for the CDR3 is TGTGCCAGCAGCCACACGGGACAGGGAGATTTTGGTGAAAAACTGTTTTTT. Translating it yields CASSHTGQGDFGEKLFF.

The genes are TRBV18 and TRBJ1-1, with 7 bases lining up with TRBD1. V lost 2 bases and J lost 7; bases outside the gene matches: 10. Germline loops: CDR1 KGHSH, CDR2 LQKENI. The CDR3 extends over 15 amino acids. Here the CDR3 reads CASSPNPGQRFEAFF. CDR3 in DNA: TGTGCCAGCTCACCAAACCCGGGACAGCGGTTTGAAGCTTTCTTT.

V is TRBV6-1 and J is TRBJ2-7; TRBD1 matches 8 bases. Germline values: CDR1 MNHNS, CDR2 SASEGT. The J segment lost 5 bases and the V segment lost 2 bases, leaving 8 bases of the junction unmatched. The CDR3 loop spans 15 amino acids. The CDR3 is CASSESNRGLNEQYF. In DNA form, the CDR3 reads TGTGCCAGCAGTGAATCCAACAGGGGGTTGAACGAGCAGTACTTC.

The chain recombines TRBV29-1 with TRBJ1-2; 7 bases match TRBD1. This CDR3 comprises 13 residues. From germline, CDR1 is SQVTM and CDR2 ANQGSEA. The junction had 9 bases not matched to a gene; V was cut back by 4 bases and J by 7 bases. The CDR3 DNA reads TGCAGCGTTGCCGTGACAGGGTTTTCTGGCTACACCTTC. It translates to CSVAVTGFSGYTF.

The CDR3 nucleotides are TGTGCCAGTAGTATCGGTCACCTTAATGAAAAACTGTTTTTT. It is translated as CASSIGHLNEKLFF. The rearrangement uses TRBV19 and TRBJ1-4, with D unclear. The germline V gene encodes CDR1 LNHDA and CDR2 SQIVND (reference sequence). The CDR3 totals 14 residues. The germline V and J ends were trimmed by 3 bases and 4 bases, with 9 bases remaining between them.

The chain combines TRBV6-6 with TRBJ1-5; 7 bases are a match to TRBD1. The germline gives CDR1 MNHNY, CDR2 SVGAGI (reference sequence). This CDR3 region has 13 residues. Trimming at V came to 2 bases and at J to 5 bases, leaving 0 bases not matched to a gene. For the CDR3, the DNA is TGTGCCAGCAGTTACGGGACAGATCAGCCCCAGCATTTT. As protein: CASSYGTDQPQHF.